This entry features one T cell receptor (beta chain) sequence. This record belongs to a study of blood T cell repertoires in COVID-19. Looking at the study overall: Nucleic acid was either cDNA or gDNA, and it came from T cells, B-cell-depleted T cells, or PBMCs.

Produced via immunoSEQ multiplex PCR; TCRdb's table is partial and in-frame only. The data hold 250,000 or so clones, with approximately 90% observed a single time. CDR1 is MDHEN and CDR2 is SYDVKM in the germline V gene. This CDR3 spans 16 amino acids. Trimming pared 3 bases from V and 2 bases from J, leaving 13 bases between. This TCR was recovered from a woman in her 30s with acute COVID-19. Sequencing was done on a sample of PBMCs or T cells enriched from blood (not recorded which). The genes are TRBV28 and TRBJ2-2; D perhaps matches TRBD1 (5 bases). The CDR3 region has the DNA TGTGCCAGCAGTTTGTTAGGGCAGGGAAACACCGGGGAGCTGTTTTTT. Translating gives CASSLLGQGNTGELFF.